This TCR beta chain was recovered during a study of tumor-infiltrating lymphocytes in primary liver carcinoma. Unsorted whole blood supplied the RNA, and germline DNA was extracted too. Trimming cost V 7 bases and J 5 bases, with 20 bases left between them. Per the germline V gene, CDR1 is SGHAT and CDR2 is FQNNGV. The CDR3 extends over 15 amino acids. TCR beta cDNA was reverse-transcribed from about 500 ng of total RNA. The reaction used a constant-region primer and ProtoScript II reverse transcriptase. Modified slightly, ARM-PCR produced TCR beta libraries over three nested multiplex PCR rounds. Both of the initial two PCR rounds ran for around 10 cycles and employed TRBV1-TRBV30 forward primers alongside a C-beta reverse primer. TCRdb called the multiplex PCR reads again in MiXCR, with one record for every CDR3 protein. Of about 350,000 distinct CDR3 sequences in the sample, almost 65% were seen once.

Sequenced: peripheral blood. The V call is TRBV11-2, the J call TRBJ2-5, with D possibly being TRBD2 (5 bases). The origin of this receptor is a man aged 40-49 years with primary liver carcinoma and hepatitis B virus infection. The CDR3 nucleotides read TGTGCCAGCACCAGACGGGAATCTATGCCGGAGACCCAGTACTTC. It encodes CASTRRESMPETQYF.